This TCR beta chain was retrieved from a study of OX40 agonist ivuxolimab in advanced cancers. This CDR3 spans 19 amino acids. Trimming removed 1 base at V and 3 bases at J, with 19 bases between. To note about this clone: What it binds is not known.

Prior autoimmune disease or systemic immunosuppression barred patients. Clones were read by immunoSEQ multiplex PCR, and TCRdb kept only the in-frame ones, dropping some. This sample has about 33,000 clones, with about 87% found just once. Study findings and constraints: The CD4+ and CD8+ T cells in the blood had expanded clonally by week 6 at 0.1 to 3.0 mg/kg.

The chain has TRBV23-1 and TRBJ1-6, with D possibly being TRBD1 (5 bases). TRBV23-1 is recorded as an ORF, its role being uncertain. The clonotype was recovered from an adult with an advanced solid tumor such as melanoma, head and neck, liver or kidney cancer. Here the sequenced sample was CD4+ or CD8+ T cells sorted from blood, taken in a trial of the OX40 agonist ivuxolimab. The CDR3 is CASSQFKGQSMGYNSPLHF. CDR3 in DNA: TGCGCCAGCAGTCAATTTAAGGGGCAGTCGATGGGCTATAATTCACCCCTCCACTTT.